The 24 T cell receptor beta chains below come from one sample, sequenced in a study of cytomegalovirus exposure and HLA in healthy donors. 13 Jbeta primers and 60 Vbeta primers were used for the PCR. TCRdb keeps only in-frame clones here, not all; method: immunoSEQ multiplex PCR. This sample yields nearly 65,000 clones, of which approximately 73% are seen a single time; about 5% belongs to the top ten. The sample comprised PBMCs. The origin of the receptors is a man aged 50 or older in good health and CMV-seronegative.

This clone has a count of ten or more. The V and J genes are TRBV6-1 and TRBJ1-5; D remains unclear. V dropped 8 bases and J dropped 0 bases, with 8 bases sitting between them. This CDR3 has 13 amino acids. Germline V gives CDR1 MNHNS, CDR2 SASEGT. The chain's CDR3 is CASELSSNQPQHF. CDR3 bases: TGTGCCAGCGAACTCTCTAGCAATCAGCCCCAGCATTTT.

The chain employs TRBV4-1 and TRBJ1-3, with D unresolved. This CDR3 contains 17 residues. CDR1 and CDR2 from the germline V gene are MGHRA and YSYEKL. The V and J ends lost 1 base and 1 base respectively, with 14 bases between them. Here the CDR3 DNA reads TGCGCCAGCAGCCAAGGCCCCGCGGCGAGGTCTGGAAACACCATATATTTT. This sequence encodes CASSQGPAARSGNTIYF.

This clone was observed a handful of times. The chain has TRBV5-1 and TRBJ2-5, with TRBD1 matching 10 bases. The CDR3 has 15 residues. The V segment lost 6 bases and the J segment 3 bases; nucleotides outside the gene matches: 8. Per the germline V gene, CDR1 is SGHRS and CDR2 is YFSETQ. The CDR3 nucleotides are TGCGCCAGCACCCCCGTGGGACAGGGGAAAGAGACCCAGTACTTC. Translation gives CASTPVGQGKETQYF.

The chain employs TRBV7-9 and TRBJ2-7; TRBD1 matches 8 bases. This CDR3 is 14 amino acids long. Per the germline V gene, CDR1 is SEHNR and CDR2 is FQNEAQ (reference sequence). V trimming: 1 base; J trimming: 7 bases; junction bases outside the gene matches: 6. The CDR3: CASSLGQGMEEQYF. The DNA for the CDR3 is TGTGCCAGCAGCTTAGGACAGGGGATGGAAGAGCAGTACTTC.

The CDR3 coding sequence is TGTGCCATTACGGACAGGGTAGGTCCACCCCTCCACTTT. Its protein is CAITDRVGPPLHF. This sequence joins TRBV6-4 and TRBJ1-6, with 8 bases matching TRBD1. J lost 11 bases, V lost 10 bases, and 10 bases had no gene match. The CDR3 extends over 13 amino acids. Germline CDR1 MRHNA, CDR2 SNTAGT.

This clone was seen a few times. Here the CDR3 reads CASSITGGSYNEQFF. CDR3 sequence (DNA): TGTGCCAGCAGTATTACAGGGGGCTCCTACAATGAGCAGTTCTTC. The rearrangement uses TRBV6-5 and TRBJ2-1; 8 bases agree with TRBD1. The CDR3 is 15 residues long. Germline V gene data show CDR1 as MNHEY and CDR2 as SVGAGI. The V and J ends lost 5 bases and 0 bases, in that order; junction bases with no gene match: 3.

This chain links TRBV30 with TRBJ2-7, with a possible D match to TRBD1 (6 bases). V was trimmed by 0 bases and J by 0 bases, leaving 9 bases between them. The CDR3 consists of 14 residues. The germline CDR1 and CDR2 sequences are GTSNPN and SVGIG (reference sequence). The DNA of the CDR3 is TGTGCCTGGAGTGTACGGACAGCCTCCTACGAGCAGTACTTC. It specifies CAWSVRTASYEQYF.

The rearrangement links TRBV7-2 to TRBJ1-2, with a tentative D call TRBD1 (6 bases). Per the germline V gene, CDR1 is SGHTA and CDR2 is FQGNSA. V was clipped by 1 base and J by 0 bases, with 12 bases between them. This CDR3 is 16 amino acids long. In nucleotides, the CDR3 is TGTGCCAGCAGCTTAGATTCCAACAGGGCTAACTATGGCTACACCTTC. Translation gives CASSLDSNRANYGYTF.

This clone was seen only a few times. The chain couples TRBV6-1 to TRBJ1-1; D is unclear. This CDR3 spans 13 amino acids. CDR1 is MNHNS and CDR2 is SASEGT in the germline V gene. V lost 5 bases to trimming and J lost 0 bases, with 7 bases between them. The CDR3 is CASSKGLNTEAFF. For the CDR3, the DNA is TGTGCCAGCAGTAAAGGGCTGAACACTGAAGCTTTCTTT.

The genes are TRBV6-5 and TRBJ2-1, with 8 bases lining up with TRBD1. The germline gives CDR1 MNHEY, CDR2 SVGAGI. The V and J ends lost 4 bases and 16 bases, in that order; junction bases with no gene match: 9. CDR3 length: 12 residues. CDR3 nucleotide sequence: TGTGCCAGCAGTTCGAGGACAGGGAAGGAATTCTTC. The encoded protein is CASSSRTGKEFF.

The chain carries TRBV5-6 and TRBJ2-1; D unresolved. Trimming pared 0 bases from V and 0 bases from J, leaving 7 bases between. This CDR3 is built from 15 residues. Looked up from germline, CDR1 is SGHDT and CDR2 is YYEEEE. The CDR3 is CASSLVSGSYNEQFF. The DNA for the CDR3 is TGTGCCAGCAGCTTGGTGTCGGGCTCCTACAATGAGCAGTTCTTC.

The gene calls are TRBV4-2 and TRBJ1-4, with 7 bases identical to TRBD1. With 3 bases clipped from V and 8 bases from J, the junction kept 6 bases outside the gene matches. Germline V lookup: CDR1 LGHNA, CDR2 YNFKEQ. The CDR3 runs to 14 residues. CDR3 sequence reads: CASSQQQGREKLFF. In DNA, the CDR3 is TGTGCCAGCAGCCAGCAACAGGGGAGGGAAAAACTGTTTTTT.

V is TRBV7-8 and J is TRBJ1-2; a possible D gene is TRBD1 (6 bases). This CDR3 has 15 amino acids. V lost 5 bases to trimming and J lost 4 bases, with 17 bases between them. CDR1 is SGHVS and CDR2 is FQNEAQ in the germline V gene. The CDR3, as DNA: TGTGCCAGCAGCCTTGGGGCAGGGGCAACCTATGGCTACACCTTC. Residues: CASSLGAGATYGYTF.

The rearrangement links TRBV4-2 to TRBJ2-3, with 12 positions matching TRBD2. Trimming took 1 base from V and 5 from J; bases not matched to a gene: 4. The CDR3 is 16 amino acids. Germline values: CDR1 LGHNA, CDR2 YNFKEQ. CDR3 sequence (DNA): TGTGCCAGCAGCCAAGGGACTAGCGGGGTCGAAGATACGCAGTATTTT. Translated: CASSQGTSGVEDTQYF.

In this sample, this clone turned up once. This rearrangement joins TRBV7-8 to TRBJ2-1; 7 bases are shared with TRBD1. V gave up 5 bases and J gave up 0 bases; unmatched junction bases: 7. This CDR3 contains 16 residues. Germline lookup yields CDR1 SGHVS and CDR2 FQNEAQ. As DNA, the CDR3 is TGTGCCAGCAGCGTATTCAGGGGGATCTCCTACAATGAGCAGTTCTTC. Encoded protein: CASSVFRGISYNEQFF.

CDR3 protein: CASGTNLRSDGYTF. The CDR3 region has the DNA TGTGCCAGCGGTACAAATTTACGCTCCGATGGCTACACCTTC. This sequence joins TRBV6-5 and TRBJ1-2; D uncertain. V was shortened by 8 bases and J by 6 bases, with 19 bases between the two germline ends. CDR3 size: 14 residues. Germline assignment: CDR1 MNHEY and CDR2 SVGAGI.

The chain carries TRBV6-1 and TRBJ1-5; TRBD1 aligns across 11 bases. This CDR3 comprises 19 residues. V shed 4 bases, J shed 1 base, and the junction held 12 bases outside the gene matches. Per the germline V gene, CDR1 is MNHNS and CDR2 is SASEGT. The CDR3 protein is CASSGWDRGYGGSNQPQHF. The CDR3 coding sequence is TGTGCCAGCAGTGGCTGGGACAGGGGGTATGGTGGAAGCAATCAGCCCCAGCATTTT.

The V gene is TRBV19, the J gene TRBJ1-6; 10 bases are a match to TRBD1. In germline, CDR1 is LNHDA, CDR2 SQIVND (reference sequence). The ends lost 5 bases at V and 9 bases at J; junction bases unmatched: 10. The CDR3 covers 16 residues. The CDR3 nucleotides are TGTGCCAGTAGTGCTAGGGACAGGGGAGATCGTTCACCCCTCCACTTT. This encodes CASSARDRGDRSPLHF.

The V call is TRBV6-5, the J call TRBJ1-1; weak D call: TRBD1 (5 bases). The CDR3 loop spans 12 amino acids. CDR1 is MNHEY, CDR2 SVGAGI, per germline. V lost 7 bases to trimming and J lost 4 bases, with 10 bases between them. CDR3 sequence (DNA): TGTGCCAGCATTCGCGGGGGCACTGAAGCTTTCTTT. Encoded protein: CASIRGGTEAFF.

A few counts support this clone. V gene TRBV19 combines with J gene TRBJ2-3; 9 bases are shared with TRBD2. Germline V gene lookup returns CDR1 LNHDA and CDR2 SQIVND (reference sequence). Trimming at V came to 4 bases and at J to 4 bases, leaving 6 bases not matched to a gene. CDR3 length: 15 amino acids. CDR3 DNA: TGTGCCAGTAGTAGCGGGGGGGCCGCTGCAGATACGCAGTATTTT. This translates into CASSSGGAAADTQYF.

The CDR3 DNA reads as TGTGCCAGCGGTCGGCCTAGCGGAGGGGGAGATACGCAGTATTTT. Translated, it gives CASGRPSGGGDTQYF. This chain uses TRBV6-5 with TRBJ2-3, with D tentatively TRBD2 (7 bases). CDR1 is MNHEY and CDR2 is SVGAGI in the germline V gene. V lost 8 bases, J lost 5 bases, and 20 bases lay in between. The CDR3 contains 15 residues.

This chain links TRBV7-9 with TRBJ1-2; perhaps TRBD1 as D (6 bases). There are 16 residues in the CDR3. The V gene's germline CDR1 is SEHNR and CDR2 FQNEAQ (reference sequence). The V and J ends lost 5 bases and 0 bases respectively, with 16 bases between them. The DNA of the CDR3 is TGTGCCAGCAGCCAATCCGGGACATCGGCTAACTATGGCTACACCTTC. It is translated as CASSQSGTSANYGYTF. Drawing the rest from reference TRBV7-9 and TRBJ1-2, the complete variable domain is DTGVSQNPRHKITKRGQNVTFRCDPISEHNRLYWYRQTLGQGPEFLTYFQNEAQLEKSRLLSDRFSAERPKGSFSTLEIQRTEQGDSAMYLCASSQSGTSANYGYTFGSGTRLTVV.

This clone came up a few times. The rearrangement links TRBV29-1 to TRBJ1-2; 7 positions agree with TRBD1. V was pared by 5 bases and J by 3 bases, with 6 bases of the junction left unmatched. Germline CDR1 is SQVTM and CDR2 is ANQGSEA. This CDR3 is 13 amino acids long. CDR3 nucleotides: TGCAGCGTTAGAAAGGGGGCTGACTATGGCTACACCTTC. This sequence encodes CSVRKGADYGYTF.

The chain combines TRBV10-3 with TRBJ1-2, with unresolved D. The CDR3 length is 14 residues. Trimming left V 4 bases short and J 4 bases short, with 13 bases between. Germline CDR1 is ENHRY and CDR2 is SYGVKD. CDR3 in DNA: TGTGCCATCAGTGGAGGTAGTGTCGGCTATGGCTACACCTTC. Translated: CAISGGSVGYGYTF.